This entry is about one T cell receptor beta chain. The CDR3 length is 14 residues. Trimming pared 0 bases from V and 5 bases from J, leaving 9 bases between. Germline CDR1 is SGHRS and CDR2 is YFSETQ. This sample stems from a study of beta chain features in type 1 diabetes. Sequenced material consisted of expressed TCRB transcripts (all of the isolated RNA was reverse transcribed). Produced via immunoSEQ multiplex PCR; TCRdb's table is partial and in-frame only. The sample has nearly 350,000 clones; 7% to 9% are singletons. The sequence derives from a young woman in good health. The rearrangement links TRBV5-1 to TRBJ1-5; no definite D call. The sample was central memory CD4+ T cells from blood. CDR3 amino acids: CASSLAAGDQPQHF. CDR3 nucleotides: TGCGCCAGCAGCTTGGCGGCCGGCGATCAGCCCCAGCATTTT.